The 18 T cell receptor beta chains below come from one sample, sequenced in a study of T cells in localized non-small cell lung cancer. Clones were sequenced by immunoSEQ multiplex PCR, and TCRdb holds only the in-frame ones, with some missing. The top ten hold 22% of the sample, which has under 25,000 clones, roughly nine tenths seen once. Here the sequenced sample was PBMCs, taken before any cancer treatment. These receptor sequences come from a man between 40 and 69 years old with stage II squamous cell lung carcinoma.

This chain's CDR3 is CASSFENRRVTDTQYF. Written as DNA, the CDR3 is TGTGCCAGCAGCTTTGAAAATCGGCGGGTGACAGATACGCAGTATTTT. The V and J genes are TRBV12-1 and TRBJ2-3; the table calls TRBD2, which could not be checked here. TRBV12-1 is designated a pseudogene. This CDR3 contains 16 residues.

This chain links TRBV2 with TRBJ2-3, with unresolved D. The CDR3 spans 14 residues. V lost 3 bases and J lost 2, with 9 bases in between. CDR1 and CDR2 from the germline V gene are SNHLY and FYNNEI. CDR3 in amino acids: CASSEQVTTDTQYF. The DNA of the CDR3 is TGTGCCAGCAGTGAGCAGGTTACCACAGATACGCAGTATTTT.

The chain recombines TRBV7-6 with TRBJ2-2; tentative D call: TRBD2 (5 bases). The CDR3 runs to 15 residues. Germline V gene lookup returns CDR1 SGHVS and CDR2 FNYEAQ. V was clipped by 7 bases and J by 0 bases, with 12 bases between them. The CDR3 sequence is CASTPGNPNTGELFF. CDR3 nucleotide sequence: TGTGCCAGCACCCCGGGAAACCCGAACACCGGGGAGCTGTTTTTT.

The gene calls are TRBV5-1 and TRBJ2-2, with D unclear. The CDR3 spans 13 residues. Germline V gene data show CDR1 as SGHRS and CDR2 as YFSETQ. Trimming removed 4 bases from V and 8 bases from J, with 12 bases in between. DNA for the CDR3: TGCGCCAGCAGCAGTAGTACTGAGGGGGAGCTGTTTTTT. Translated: CASSSSTEGELFF.

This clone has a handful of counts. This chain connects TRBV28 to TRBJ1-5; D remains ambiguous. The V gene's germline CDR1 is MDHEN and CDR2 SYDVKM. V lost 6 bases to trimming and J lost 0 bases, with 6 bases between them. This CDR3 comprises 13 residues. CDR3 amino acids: CASRMDSNQPQHF. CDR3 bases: TGTGCCAGCAGGATGGATAGCAATCAGCCCCAGCATTTT.

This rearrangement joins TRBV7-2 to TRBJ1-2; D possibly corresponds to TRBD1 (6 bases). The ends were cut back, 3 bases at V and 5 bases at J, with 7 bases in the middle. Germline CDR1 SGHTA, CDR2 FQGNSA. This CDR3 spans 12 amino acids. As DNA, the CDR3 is TGTGCCAGCAGCTTGACAGGTTATGGCTACACCTTC. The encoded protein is CASSLTGYGYTF. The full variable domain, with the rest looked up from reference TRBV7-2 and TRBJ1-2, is GAGVSQSPSNKVTEKGKDVELRCDPISGHTALYWYRQSLGQGLEFLIYFQGNSAPDKSGLPSDRFSAERTGGSVSTLTIQRTQQEDSAVYLCASSLTGYGYTFGSGTRLTVV.

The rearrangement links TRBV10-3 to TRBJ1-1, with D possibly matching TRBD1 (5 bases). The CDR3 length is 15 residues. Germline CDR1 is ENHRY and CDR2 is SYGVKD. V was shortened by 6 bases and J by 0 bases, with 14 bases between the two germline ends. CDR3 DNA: TGTGCCATCAGGCAGGGTAGGCAAATGAACACTGAAGCTTTCTTT. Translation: CAIRQGRQMNTEAFF.

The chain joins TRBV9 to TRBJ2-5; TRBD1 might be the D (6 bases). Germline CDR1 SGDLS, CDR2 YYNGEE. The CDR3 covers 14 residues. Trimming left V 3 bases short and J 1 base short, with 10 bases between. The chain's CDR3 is CASSEQGFQETQYF. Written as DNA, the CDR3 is TGTGCCAGCAGCGAACAGGGCTTCCAAGAGACCCAGTACTTC.

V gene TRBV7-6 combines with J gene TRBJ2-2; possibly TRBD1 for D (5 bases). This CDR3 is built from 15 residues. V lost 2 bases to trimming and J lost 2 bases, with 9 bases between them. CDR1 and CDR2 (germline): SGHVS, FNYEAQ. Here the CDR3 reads CASSLPRENTGELFF. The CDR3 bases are TGTGCCAGCAGCTTACCCAGGGAAAACACCGGGGAGCTGTTTTTT.

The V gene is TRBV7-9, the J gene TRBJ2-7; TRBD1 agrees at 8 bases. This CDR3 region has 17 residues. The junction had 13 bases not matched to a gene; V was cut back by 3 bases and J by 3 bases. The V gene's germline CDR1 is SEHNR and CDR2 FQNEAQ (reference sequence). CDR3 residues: CASSLFPGQGPYYEQYF. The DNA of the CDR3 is TGTGCCAGCAGCTTGTTCCCAGGACAGGGCCCTTACTACGAGCAGTACTTC. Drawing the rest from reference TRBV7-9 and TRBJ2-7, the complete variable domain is DTGVSQNPRHKITKRGQNVTFRCDPISEHNRLYWYRQTLGQGPEFLTYFQNEAQLEKSRLLSDRFSAERPKGSFSTLEIQRTEQGDSAMYLCASSLFPGQGPYYEQYFGPGTRLTVT.

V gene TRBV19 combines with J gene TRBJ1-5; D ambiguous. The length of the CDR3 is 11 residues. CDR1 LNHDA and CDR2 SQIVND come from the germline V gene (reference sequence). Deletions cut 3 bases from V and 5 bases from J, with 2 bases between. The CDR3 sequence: CASSMYQPQHF. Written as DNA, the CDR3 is TGTGCCAGTAGTATGTATCAGCCCCAGCATTTT.

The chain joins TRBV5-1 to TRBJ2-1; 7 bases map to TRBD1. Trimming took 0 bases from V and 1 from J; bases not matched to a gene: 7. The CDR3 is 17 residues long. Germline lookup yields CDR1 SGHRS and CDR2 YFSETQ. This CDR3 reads CASSLDRGHVSYNEQFF. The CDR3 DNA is TGCGCCAGCAGCTTGGATAGGGGGCATGTATCCTACAATGAGCAGTTCTTC. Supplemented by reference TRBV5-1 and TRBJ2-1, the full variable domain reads KAGVTQTPRYLIKTRGQQVTLSCSPISGHRSVSWYQQTPGQGLQFLFEYFSETQRNKGNFPGRFSGRQFSNSRSEMNVSTLELGDSALYLCASSLDRGHVSYNEQFFGPGTRLTVL.

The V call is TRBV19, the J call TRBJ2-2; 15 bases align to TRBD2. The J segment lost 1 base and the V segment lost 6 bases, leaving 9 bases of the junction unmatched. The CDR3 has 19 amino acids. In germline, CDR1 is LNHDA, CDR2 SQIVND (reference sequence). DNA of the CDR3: TGTGCCAGTAGCCCTTATCCGGGACTAGCGGGAGGGAACACCGGGGAGCTGTTTTTT. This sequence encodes CASSPYPGLAGGNTGELFF.

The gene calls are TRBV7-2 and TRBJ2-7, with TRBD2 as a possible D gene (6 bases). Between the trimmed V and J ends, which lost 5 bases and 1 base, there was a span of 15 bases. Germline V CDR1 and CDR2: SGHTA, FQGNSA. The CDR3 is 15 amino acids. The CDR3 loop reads CASSPGGFLSYEQYF. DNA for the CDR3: TGTGCCAGCAGCCCCGGGGGTTTCTTATCCTACGAGCAGTACTTC.

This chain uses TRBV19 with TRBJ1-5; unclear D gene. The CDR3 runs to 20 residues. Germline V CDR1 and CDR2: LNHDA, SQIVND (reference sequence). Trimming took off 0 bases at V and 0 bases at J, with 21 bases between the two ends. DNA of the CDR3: TGTGCCAGTAGTATAGATTGGACCGGGCTCAGTATAAATAGCAATCAGCCCCAGCATTTT. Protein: CASSIDWTGLSINSNQPQHF.

This CDR3 reads CASSPSENTEAFF. CDR3 in DNA: TGTGCCAGCTCACCATCGGAGAACACTGAAGCTTTCTTT. The V call is TRBV18, the J call TRBJ1-1; D gene uncertain. This CDR3 comprises 13 residues. The V end was cut by 2 bases, the J end by 1 base, with 5 bases between. Looked up from germline, CDR1 is KGHSH and CDR2 is LQKENI.

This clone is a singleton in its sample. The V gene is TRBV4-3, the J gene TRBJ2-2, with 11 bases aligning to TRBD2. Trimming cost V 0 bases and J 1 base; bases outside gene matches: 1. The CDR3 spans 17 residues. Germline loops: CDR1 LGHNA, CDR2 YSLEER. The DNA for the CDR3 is TGCGCCAGCAGCCAAGATCTAGCGGGGGGGAACACCGGGGAGCTGTTTTTT. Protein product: CASSQDLAGGNTGELFF.

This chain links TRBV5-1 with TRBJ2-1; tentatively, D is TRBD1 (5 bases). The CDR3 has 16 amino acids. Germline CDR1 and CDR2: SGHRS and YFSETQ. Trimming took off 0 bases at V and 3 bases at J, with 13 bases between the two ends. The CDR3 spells CASSLAIWQGYNEQFF. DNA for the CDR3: TGCGCCAGCAGCTTGGCCATCTGGCAGGGCTACAATGAGCAGTTCTTC.